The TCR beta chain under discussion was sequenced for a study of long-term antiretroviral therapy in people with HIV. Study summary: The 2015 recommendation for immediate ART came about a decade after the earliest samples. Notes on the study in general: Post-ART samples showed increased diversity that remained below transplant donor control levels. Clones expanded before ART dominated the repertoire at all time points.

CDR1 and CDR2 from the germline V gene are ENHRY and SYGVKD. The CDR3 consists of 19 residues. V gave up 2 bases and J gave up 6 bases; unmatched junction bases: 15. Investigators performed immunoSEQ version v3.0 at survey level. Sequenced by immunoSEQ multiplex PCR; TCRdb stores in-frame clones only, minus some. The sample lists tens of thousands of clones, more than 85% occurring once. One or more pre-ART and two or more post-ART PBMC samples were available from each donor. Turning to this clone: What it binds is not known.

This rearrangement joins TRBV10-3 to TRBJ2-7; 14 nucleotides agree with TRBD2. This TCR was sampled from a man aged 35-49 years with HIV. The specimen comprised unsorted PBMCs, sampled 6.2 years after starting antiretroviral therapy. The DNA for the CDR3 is TGTGCCATCAGTGAGACCCCTGCGAGTACCGGGACTAGCGGGAGCGAGCAGTACTTC. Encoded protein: CAISETPASTGTSGSEQYF.